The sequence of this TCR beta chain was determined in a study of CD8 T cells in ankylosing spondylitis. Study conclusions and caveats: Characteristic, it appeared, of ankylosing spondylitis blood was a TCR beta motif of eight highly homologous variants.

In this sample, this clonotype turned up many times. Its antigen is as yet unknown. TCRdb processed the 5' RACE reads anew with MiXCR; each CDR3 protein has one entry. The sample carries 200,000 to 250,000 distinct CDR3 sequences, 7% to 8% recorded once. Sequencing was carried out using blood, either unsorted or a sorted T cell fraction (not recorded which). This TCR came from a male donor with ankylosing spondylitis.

The CDR3 sequence is CASSQTLGTQETQYF. For the CDR3, the DNA is TGTGCCAGCAGCCAGACCCTGGGCACCCAAGAGACCCAGTACTTC. This sequence joins TRBV4-2 and TRBJ2-5; the D is unclear. V lost 3 bases and J 1 base, leaving 12 bases between the germline ends. The CDR3 loop spans 15 amino acids. Looked up from germline, CDR1 is LGHNA and CDR2 is YNFKEQ.